This entry lists 27 T cell receptor beta chains sequenced from one sample in a study of blood T cell repertoires in COVID-19. Sequenced by immunoSEQ multiplex PCR; TCRdb stores in-frame clones only, minus some. The data contain 200,000 to 250,000 clones, roughly 84% of them singletons. Sequencing input: peripheral blood. Receptor source: a man between 50 and 59 years old with active or convalescent COVID-19.

The chain recombines TRBV27 with TRBJ2-3; maybe TRBD1 (5 bases). Trimming shortened V by 6 bases and J by 2 bases, and 24 bases separated the two germline ends. The CDR3 is made up of 18 amino acids. CDR1 and CDR2 (germline): MNHEY, SMNVEV (reference sequence). For the CDR3, the DNA is TGTGCCAGCAGCTGCCCAAAGGAGTCGAACAGGTCCACAGATACGCAGTATTTT. It translates to CASSCPKESNRSTDTQYF.

The V and J genes are TRBV9 and TRBJ1-4, with 7 bases fitting TRBD1. The CDR3 runs 15 residues. V dropped 0 bases and J dropped 1; count of bases not matched to a gene: 0. The germline V gene encodes CDR1 SGDLS and CDR2 YYNGEE. The CDR3 DNA sequence: TGTGCCAGCAGCGTAGGACAGGGAACTAATGAAAAACTGTTTTTT. This encodes CASSVGQGTNEKLFF.

The chain has TRBV5-1 and TRBJ2-3; tentative D call: TRBD1 (6 bases). Germline loops: CDR1 SGHRS, CDR2 YFSETQ. V was pared by 0 bases and J by 0 bases, with 11 bases between. CDR3 size: 16 residues. The CDR3 bases are TGCGCCAGCAGCTTGGCCCGGGACACCAGCACAGATACGCAGTATTTT. It encodes CASSLARDTSTDTQYF.

The chain is built from TRBV5-4 and TRBJ1-2; TRBD1 aligns across 12 bases. V was pared by 5 bases and J by 4 bases, with 9 bases of the junction left unmatched. Germline CDR1 is SGHNT and CDR2 is YYREEE (reference sequence). This CDR3 has 16 residues. CDR3 loop: CASSPGGTGGTYGYTF. The CDR3 DNA follows: TGTGCCAGCAGTCCCGGGGGGACAGGGGGCACCTATGGCTACACCTTC. The whole variable domain, filled in from reference TRBV5-4 and TRBJ1-2, reads ETGVTQSPTHLIKTRGQQVTLRCSSQSGHNTVSWYQQALGQGPQFIFQYYREEENGRGNFPPRFSGLQFPNYSSELNVNALELDDSALYLCASSPGGTGGTYGYTFGSGTRLTVV.

The gene calls are TRBV19 and TRBJ2-1; possible D gene TRBD2, 6 bases. V was clipped by 3 bases and J by 3 bases, with 15 bases between them. Germline loops: CDR1 LNHDA, CDR2 SQIVND (reference sequence). The CDR3 extends over 16 amino acids. The CDR3 DNA reads TGTGCCAGTAGTATTCCCTGGGGCGGGGTCTACAATGAGCAGTTCTTC. Translation gives CASSIPWGGVYNEQFF.

This clone has a single count. The gene calls are TRBV18 and TRBJ1-1, with D unresolved. CDR1 and CDR2 (germline): KGHSH, LQKENI. The germline V and J ends were trimmed by 4 bases and 1 base, with 10 bases remaining between them. The CDR3 loop spans 14 amino acids. The CDR3 bases are TGTGCCAGCTCACTAGCAACGGGGAACACTGAAGCTTTCTTT. Translated, it gives CASSLATGNTEAFF.

In this sample, this clone turned up a few times. The V and J genes are TRBV5-1 and TRBJ2-1; no clear D gene. Germline V gives CDR1 SGHRS, CDR2 YFSETQ. Deletions cut 0 bases from V and 0 bases from J, with 13 bases between. The CDR3 is 17 amino acids. The CDR3 reads CASSLGVSLSSYNEQFF. For the CDR3, the DNA is TGCGCCAGCAGCTTGGGAGTCTCCCTGAGCTCCTACAATGAGCAGTTCTTC.

The rearrangement uses TRBV7-2 and TRBJ2-1; 7 bases map to TRBD2. With V trimmed by 3 bases and J by 8 bases, 7 bases remained unmatched. CDR1 and CDR2 from the germline V gene are SGHTA and FQGNSA. CDR3 length: 14 amino acids. The CDR3 here is CASSLAWGGDEQFF. In nucleotides, the CDR3 is TGTGCCAGCAGCTTGGCATGGGGGGGTGATGAGCAGTTCTTC.

The chain couples TRBV5-1 to TRBJ2-5; TRBD2 is a possible D gene (6 bases). The germline V and J ends were trimmed by 4 bases and 7 bases, with 20 bases remaining between them. CDR1 and CDR2 (germline): SGHRS, YFSETQ. This CDR3 is built from 15 residues. The DNA of the CDR3 is TGCGCCAGCAGCCCCTACCCCGGGACTCAGGGGACCCAGTACTTC. Translated: CASSPYPGTQGTQYF.

V is TRBV6-6 and J is TRBJ2-1; 10 bases match TRBD2. The V and J ends lost 6 bases and 5 bases, in that order; junction bases with no gene match: 7. The CDR3 consists of 15 residues. Germline loops: CDR1 MNHNY, CDR2 SVGAGI (reference sequence). The DNA for the CDR3 is TGTGCCAGCAGGGCAGGACTAGCGGCCAACAATGAGCAGTTCTTC. Translated: CASRAGLAANNEQFF.

V usage is TRBV19 and J usage is TRBJ2-7; 7 bases are a match to TRBD1. Germline CDR1 reads LNHDA; CDR2 reads SQIVND (reference sequence). CDR3 length: 15 amino acids. The V segment lost 3 bases and the J segment 3 bases; nucleotides outside the gene matches: 8. DNA of the CDR3: TGTGCCAGTAGTATCAAGACAGGGAGACTCTACGAGCAGTACTTC. Its translation: CASSIKTGRLYEQYF.

With respect to this clone: Other DNA sequences from this sample encode an identical CDR3 as well. CDR3 protein: CASSIFGTRYNEQFF. CDR3 nucleotides: TGTGCCAGTAGTATATTCGGGACTCGCTACAATGAGCAGTTCTTC. The chain is built from TRBV19 and TRBJ2-1; a possible D gene is TRBD2 (6 bases). This CDR3 has 15 amino acids. Germline V lookup: CDR1 LNHDA, CDR2 SQIVND (reference sequence). Trimming took off 2 bases at V and 3 bases at J, with 11 bases between the two ends.

This clone was counted once. The chain is built from TRBV25-1 and TRBJ1-6; 7 bases agree with TRBD1. The ends lost 3 bases at V and 0 bases at J; junction bases unmatched: 5. Germline V gene data show CDR1 as MGHDK and CDR2 as SYGVNS. The CDR3 is 17 amino acids. DNA of the CDR3: TGTGCCAGCAGTGAGGTACAGGGGAGCTCCTATAATTCACCCCTCCACTTT. Translating it yields CASSEVQGSSYNSPLHF.

The CDR3 loop is CASSQVAGTLARQFF. The CDR3 DNA reads TGCGCCAGCAGCCAAGTAGCGGGTACTTTGGCCAGGCAGTTCTTC. The chain links TRBV4-1 to TRBJ2-1, with 7 bases lining up with TRBD2. V gave up 1 base and J gave up 12 bases; unmatched junction bases: 12. This CDR3 has 15 residues. Germline values: CDR1 MGHRA, CDR2 YSYEKL.

This rearrangement joins TRBV6-5 to TRBJ1-3; TRBD1 might be the D (5 bases). The CDR3 runs 15 residues. The V gene lost 2 bases and the J gene lost 0 bases, with 8 bases spanning the gap. The germline V gene encodes CDR1 MNHEY and CDR2 SVGAGI. CDR3 residues: CASSYGGGSGNTIYF. The CDR3 DNA follows: TGTGCCAGCAGTTACGGCGGGGGCTCTGGAAACACCATATATTTT.

As for this clone: Being one base from a much bigger clone, this may be a read error. The rearrangement links TRBV28 to TRBJ1-1, with D possibly TRBD1 on 6 matching bases. In germline, CDR1 is MDHEN, CDR2 SYDVKM. CDR3 length: 13 amino acids. Trimming removed 5 bases at V and 1 base at J, with 8 bases between. CDR3 in DNA: TGTGCCAGCAGTCTACAGGGGAACACTGAAGCTTTCTTT. It translates to CASSLQGNTEAFF.

The chain is built from TRBV19 and TRBJ1-1; perhaps TRBD1 as D (6 bases). The V end was cut by 7 bases, the J end by 2 bases, with 17 bases between. Germline V gene lookup returns CDR1 LNHDA and CDR2 SQIVND (reference sequence). The CDR3 totals 15 residues. The CDR3 bases are TGTGCCAGTACCAGCCTGACAGGTGATAACACTGAAGCTTTCTTT. Translating gives CASTSLTGDNTEAFF. The entire variable domain, with the rest obtained from reference TRBV19 and TRBJ1-1, is as follows: DGGITQSPKYLFRKEGQNVTLSCEQNLNHDAMYWYRQDPGQGLRLIYYSQIVNDFQKGDIAEGYSVSREKKESFPLTVTSAQKNPTAFYLCASTSLTGDNTEAFFGQGTRLTVV.

The chain recombines TRBV18 with TRBJ2-7, with 7 bases that match TRBD1. Trimming took 5 bases from V and 2 from J; bases not matched to a gene: 6. The CDR3 contains 14 residues. Per the germline V gene, CDR1 is KGHSH and CDR2 is LQKENI. DNA of the CDR3: TGTGCCAGCTCAGACGCCGGGACAGCCTACGAGCAGTACGTC. This translates into CASSDAGTAYEQYV.

The V call is TRBV10-3, the J call TRBJ2-3; TRBD1 matches at 11 bases. The CDR3 is 16 residues long. J gave up 4 bases and V 3 bases, and 6 bases lay outside the gene matches. The germline gives CDR1 ENHRY, CDR2 SYGVKD. The CDR3 DNA sequence: TGTGCCATCAGTGACTGGACAGGGGGCGTAGCAGATACGCAGTATTTT. It codes for CAISDWTGGVADTQYF.

This clone was counted between two and nine times. The gene calls are TRBV2 and TRBJ2-1, with unresolved D. The length of the CDR3 is 16 residues. CDR1 SNHLY and CDR2 FYNNEI come from the germline V gene. Trimming left V 3 bases short and J 1 base short, with 13 bases between. The CDR3 spells CASSEISPRSYNEQFF. The CDR3 nucleotides are TGTGCCAGCAGTGAGATAAGCCCCCGGTCCTACAATGAGCAGTTCTTC.

The chain has TRBV29-1 and TRBJ2-1; TRBD2 agrees at 12 bases. Germline V gives CDR1 SQVTM, CDR2 ANQGSEA. V lost 7 bases and J lost 9; bases outside the gene matches: 10. This CDR3 contains 14 residues. The CDR3 protein is CSAGLAGTTGEQFF. The CDR3 DNA reads TGCAGCGCCGGACTAGCGGGGACTACGGGTGAGCAGTTCTTC.

V usage is TRBV3-1 (or the pseudogene TRBV3-2) and J usage is TRBJ2-1, with 8 nucleotides matching TRBD2. The ends lost 2 bases at V and 8 bases at J; junction bases unmatched: 5. Germline CDR1 LGHDT, CDR2 YNNKEL (reference sequence). There are 14 residues in the CDR3. The CDR3 spells CASSQTSGRYEQFF. The CDR3 DNA is TGTGCCAGCAGCCAAACTAGCGGTAGGTATGAGCAGTTCTTC.

The sample holds one count of this clone. The chain is built from TRBV5-4 and TRBJ2-7; the D gene is possibly TRBD2 (6 bases). The CDR3 sequence is 14 residues long. The V gene's germline CDR1 is SGHNT and CDR2 YYREEE (reference sequence). Trimming pared 1 base from V and 5 bases from J, leaving 13 bases between. CDR3: CASSLFSGVHEQYF. Written as DNA, the CDR3 is TGTGCCAGCAGCTTGTTCTCGGGGGTCCACGAGCAGTACTTC.

The genes are TRBV7-2 and TRBJ2-5, with 9 nucleotides matching TRBD2. This CDR3 contains 15 residues. From germline, CDR1 is SGHTA and CDR2 FQGNSA. The V segment lost 0 bases and the J segment 5 bases; nucleotides outside the gene matches: 4. The DNA of the CDR3 is TGTGCCAGCAGCTTAGCAGCGGGGGGATTTGAGACCCAGTACTTC. It translates to CASSLAAGGFETQYF.

This rearrangement joins TRBV19 to TRBJ2-3, with 13 bases identical to TRBD2. The CDR3 extends over 19 amino acids. V was clipped by 6 bases and J by 6 bases; unmatched bases: 18. Germline-derived CDR1 and CDR2 are LNHDA and SQIVND (reference sequence). For the CDR3, the DNA is TGTGCCAGTAGCAATAGATTGAGGAGTGGGACTAGCGGGGTGGATACGCAGTATTTT. Protein product: CASSNRLRSGTSGVDTQYF.

The chain carries TRBV29-1 and TRBJ2-2, with TRBD1 matching 7 bases. With V trimmed by 6 bases and J by 5 bases, 12 bases remained unmatched. The length of the CDR3 is 15 residues. Per germline, CDR1 SQVTM and CDR2 ANQGSEA. The CDR3 DNA reads as TGCAGCGTGGTGACAGGGCTGGGTAGGACCGGGGAGCTGTTTTTT. It specifies CSVVTGLGRTGELFF.

The genes are TRBV5-5 and TRBJ2-4, with 8 bases fitting TRBD2. The junction had 5 bases not matched to a gene; V was cut back by 4 bases and J by 5 bases. Per germline, CDR1 SGHKS and CDR2 YYEKEE (reference sequence). The CDR3 is made up of 14 amino acids. CDR3 nucleotide sequence: TGTGCCAGCAGCCCGGGAGGGGTTGAAAACATTCAGTACTTC. Amino acid sequence: CASSPGGVENIQYF.